This T cell receptor (beta chain) was recovered during a study of T cells after yellow fever vaccination. Germline V gene lookup returns CDR1 SQVTM and CDR2 ANQGSEA. The CDR3 runs 14 residues. Trimming removed 4 bases from V and 0 bases from J, with 10 bases in between. This clonotype was recorded a few times. UMIs and a universal primer site were added when TCR cDNA was made by 5'RACE template switching. Each CDR3 protein is one row after TCRdb ran MiXCR on the 5' RACE reads. Among under 300,000 distinct CDR3 sequences listed, about 7.1% were seen once. The J gene is TRBJ1-5, the V gene TRBV29-1; no clear D. The clonotype originates from a man aged 25 to 45 who received the YFV17D yellow fever vaccine. This specimen was CD4+ T cells sorted from PBMCs, taken 15 days after the yellow fever booster vaccination. CDR3 sequence (DNA): TGCAGCGTTGTAGAGCCGTATAGCAATCAGCCCCAGCATTTT. This codes for CSVVEPYSNQPQHF.